This TCR beta chain appears in the sequencing data of a study of blood T cells in healthy people across ages (dated by TCRdb to between 2015 and 2016). For the study in its entirety: Template switching captured roughly one uniquely barcoded TCR beta cDNA molecule per two T cells in model experiments. For two donors (one aged 18 to 30 and one aged 80 or older), the study analyzed two additional independent replicas of 1 million unique cDNA reads from the same blood draw. To avoid experimental bias, donors of different ages were randomly spread across the sequencing lanes. Age-related changes in TCR beta repertoire diversity were measured in the study by deep sequencing normalized with unique cDNA molecular identifiers. The donors were split into four age groups: young (average about 16 years), middle-aged (around 40), aged (more than 60) and long-lived (approximately 89).

Donors were 39 systemically healthy Caucasian individuals from Russia aged roughly 6 to 90 years. Each donor gave about 10 milliliters of peripheral blood, drawn into EDTA-treated Vacutainer tubes. Ficoll-Paque density-gradient centrifugation was used to isolate PBMCs, with at least 6.5 million per sample. Total RNA, at least 6 micrograms per sample, was extracted from PBMCs with Trizol reagent. The percentages of naive CD45RAhigh/CD27high T cells were determined by flow cytometry on a PBMC aliquot from every donor. Taken from cysteine to phenylalanine, the CDR3 has 14 residues. This entry keeps only the CDR3 DNA: 42 bases, framed from base 1. At the junction V is shortened by 6 bases and J by 2 bases, with 12 bases in between. Receptors were amplified or captured by 5' RACE. The sequencer was an Illumina HiSeq 2500. A second PCR of 7 to 11 cycles was performed with a sample-barcoded 5' primer and a J-beta primer mix. A unique molecular identifier was introduced onto each TCR beta cDNA molecule by a template-switch 5' adaptor carrying 12 random nucleotides. Each sample yielded at least 3 million CDR3-containing paired-end reads. First-strand cDNA synthesis was performed from all RNA using the Mint cDNA synthesis kit, with priming by a TRBC-specific oligonucleotide. All cDNA was treated with uracil-DNA glycosylase and then went through a first 18-cycle PCR with the universal primers M1SS and BC2_uni_R. In the authors' own workflow: Normalization of each sample was performed by random selection of 1 million high-quality reads, each carrying a distinct molecular identifier. Reads sharing molecular identifiers were discarded rather than binned into consensus sequences. CDR3 identification, clonotype clustering and error correction used MiTCR with a Q25 quality threshold and the strictest error-elimination algorithm. A nonparametric unseen species model with Euler transformation was used to estimate lower-bound total TCR beta diversity. The public reads were run again by TCRdb, first through fastp at Q25 and then through MiXCR, and only productive beta chains were kept. Rows are unified per CDR3 protein, each entry keeping the most common DNA and genes. TCRdb assigned the V and J calls; the authors' analysis was not used. Here the sample has 1,500,000 or so distinct CDR3 sequences; roughly 60% occur a single time. The ten biggest clones cover 6.5% to 8.5% of the sample.

This clonotype showed up many times. Its recognized antigen is unknown. Base qualities are not provided; no much larger clone lies one nucleotide away. What the study reported, not specific to this receptor: Compared with the aged group, more naive CD4+ T cells, fewer expanded clones and increased TCR diversity were shown by the long-lived group, suggesting age selection. Estimates of total diversity based on one million sequenced T cells were regarded as lower bounds and as underestimates. There was a strong correlation between observed TCR beta diversity and the percentage of naive T cells measured by flow cytometry. Donor CMV infection status was unknown, potentially confounding age-related changes in expanded clonotypes. Conclusive comparison of naive and antigen-experienced compartments was prevented by the profiling of bulk unsorted PBMCs. Observed TCR beta diversity per million T cells fell roughly linearly with age, and a significant reduction was already apparent by age around 40.

The sequence derives from a man younger than 35 in good health. The rearrangement joined TRBV12-3 or TRBV12-4 to TRBJ2-3, with an unclear D gene assignment. Sequenced material: blood. The sequenced DNA is TGTGCCAGCAGCCCAGGCCACTCCACAGATACGCAGTATTTT. Translated, this is CASSPGHSTDTQYF.